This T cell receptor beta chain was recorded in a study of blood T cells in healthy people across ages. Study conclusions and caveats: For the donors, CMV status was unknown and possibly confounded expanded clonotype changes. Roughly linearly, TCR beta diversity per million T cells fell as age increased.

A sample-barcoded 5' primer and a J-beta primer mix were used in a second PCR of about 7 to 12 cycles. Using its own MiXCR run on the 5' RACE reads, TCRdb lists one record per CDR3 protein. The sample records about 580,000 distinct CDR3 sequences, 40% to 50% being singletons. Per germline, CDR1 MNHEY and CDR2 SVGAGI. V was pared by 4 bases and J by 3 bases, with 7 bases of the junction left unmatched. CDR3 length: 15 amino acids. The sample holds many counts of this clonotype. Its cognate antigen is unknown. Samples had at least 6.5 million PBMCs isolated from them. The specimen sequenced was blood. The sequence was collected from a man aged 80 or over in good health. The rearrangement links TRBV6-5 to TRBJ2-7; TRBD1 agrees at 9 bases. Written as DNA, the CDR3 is TGTGCCAGCAGTTCTCCGGGACAGGGTATCTACGAGCAGTACTTC. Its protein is CASSSPGQGIYEQYF.